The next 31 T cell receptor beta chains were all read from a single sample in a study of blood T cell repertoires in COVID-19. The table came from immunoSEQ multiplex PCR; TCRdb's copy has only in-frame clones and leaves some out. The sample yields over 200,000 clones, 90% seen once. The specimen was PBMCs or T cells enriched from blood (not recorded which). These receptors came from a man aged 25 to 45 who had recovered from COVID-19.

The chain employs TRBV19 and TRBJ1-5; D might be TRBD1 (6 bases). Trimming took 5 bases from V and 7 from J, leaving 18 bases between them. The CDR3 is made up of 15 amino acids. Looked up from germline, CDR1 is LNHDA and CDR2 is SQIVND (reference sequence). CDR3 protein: CASSHPQGLGQPQHF. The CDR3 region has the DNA TGTGCCAGTAGTCACCCCCAGGGGTTAGGGCAGCCCCAGCATTTT.

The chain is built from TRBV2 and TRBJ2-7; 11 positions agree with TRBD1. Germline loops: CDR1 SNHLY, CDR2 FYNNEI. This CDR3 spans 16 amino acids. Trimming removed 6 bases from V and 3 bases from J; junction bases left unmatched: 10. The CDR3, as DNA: TGTGCCAGCAGCGTCATCACCGGGACAGGGGGCTACGAGCAGTACTTC. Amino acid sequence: CASSVITGTGGYEQYF.

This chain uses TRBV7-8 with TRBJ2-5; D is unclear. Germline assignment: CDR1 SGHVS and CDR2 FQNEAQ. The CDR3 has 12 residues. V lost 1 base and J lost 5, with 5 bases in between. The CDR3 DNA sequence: TGTGCCAGCAGCTTAGTCTCCGAGACCCAGTACTTC. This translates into CASSLVSETQYF. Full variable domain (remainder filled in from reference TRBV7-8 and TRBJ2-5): GAGVSQSPRYKVAKRGQDVALRCDPISGHVSLFWYQQALGQGPEFLTYFQNEAQLDKSGLPSDRFFAERPEGSVSTLKIQRTQQEDSAVYLCASSLVSETQYFGPGTRLLVL.

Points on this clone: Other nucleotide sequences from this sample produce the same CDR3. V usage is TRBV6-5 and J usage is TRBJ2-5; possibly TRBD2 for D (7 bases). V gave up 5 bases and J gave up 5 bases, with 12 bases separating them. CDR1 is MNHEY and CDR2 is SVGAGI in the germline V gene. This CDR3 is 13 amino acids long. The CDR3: CASSTGGPETQYF. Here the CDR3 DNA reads TGTGCCAGCAGTACCGGGGGGCCGGAGACCCAGTACTTC.

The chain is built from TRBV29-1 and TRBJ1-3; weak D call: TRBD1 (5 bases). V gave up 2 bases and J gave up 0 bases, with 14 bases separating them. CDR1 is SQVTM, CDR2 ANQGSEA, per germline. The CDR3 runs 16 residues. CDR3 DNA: TGCAGCGTTGAACAGGGTTTCGATACCTCTGGAAACACCATATATTTT. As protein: CSVEQGFDTSGNTIYF. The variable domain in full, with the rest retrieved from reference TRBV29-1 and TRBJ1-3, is SAVISQKPSRDICQRGTSLTIQCQVDSQVTMMFWYRQQPGQSLTLIATANQGSEATYESGFVIDKFPISRPNLTFSTLTVSNMSPEDSSIYLCSVEQGFDTSGNTIYFGEGSWLTVV.

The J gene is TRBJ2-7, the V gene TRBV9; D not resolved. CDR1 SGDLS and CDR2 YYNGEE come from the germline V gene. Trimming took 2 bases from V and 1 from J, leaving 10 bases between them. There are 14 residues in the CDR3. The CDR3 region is CASSVSATSYEQYF. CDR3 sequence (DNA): TGTGCCAGCAGCGTCTCTGCTACTTCCTACGAGCAGTACTTC.

In DNA form, the CDR3 reads TGTGCCAGCAGTTACGCGGTAGAGACCCAGTACTTC. It specifies CASSYAVETQYF. The chain links TRBV6-2 or TRBV6-3 to TRBJ2-5; the D is unclear. Trimming left V 2 bases short and J 4 bases short, with 5 bases between. CDR3 size: 12 residues. Germline CDR1 and CDR2: MNHEY and SVGEGT.

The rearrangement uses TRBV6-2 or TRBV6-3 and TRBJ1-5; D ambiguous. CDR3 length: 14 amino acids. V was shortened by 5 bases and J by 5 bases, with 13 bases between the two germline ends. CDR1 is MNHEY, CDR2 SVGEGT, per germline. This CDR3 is CASSNPYRDQPQHF. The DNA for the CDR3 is TGTGCCAGCAGTAACCCTTACAGAGATCAGCCCCAGCATTTT.

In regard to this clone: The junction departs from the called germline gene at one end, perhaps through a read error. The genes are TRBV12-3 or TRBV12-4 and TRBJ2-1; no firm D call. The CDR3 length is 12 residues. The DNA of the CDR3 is TGTGTCAGCAGTTATGGGCCTCGCAGTCAGTTCTTC. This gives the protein CVSSYGPRSQFF.

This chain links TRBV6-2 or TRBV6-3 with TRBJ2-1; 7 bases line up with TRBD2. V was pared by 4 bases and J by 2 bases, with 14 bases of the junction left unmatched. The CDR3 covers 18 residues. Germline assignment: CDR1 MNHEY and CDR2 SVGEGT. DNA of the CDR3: TGTGCCAGCAGTTCGCCTTCCCCTGAGCGGGGCGCCTACAATGAGCAGTTCTTC. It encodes CASSSPSPERGAYNEQFF.

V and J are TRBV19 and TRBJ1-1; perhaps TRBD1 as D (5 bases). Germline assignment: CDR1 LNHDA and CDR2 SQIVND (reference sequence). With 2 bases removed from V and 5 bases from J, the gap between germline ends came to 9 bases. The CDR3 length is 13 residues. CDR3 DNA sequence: TGTGCCAGTAGTATACAGGGCGGAACTGAAGCTTTCTTT. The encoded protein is CASSIQGGTEAFF. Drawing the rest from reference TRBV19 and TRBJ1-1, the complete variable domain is DGGITQSPKYLFRKEGQNVTLSCEQNLNHDAMYWYRQDPGQGLRLIYYSQIVNDFQKGDIAEGYSVSREKKESFPLTVTSAQKNPTAFYLCASSIQGGTEAFFGQGTRLTVV.

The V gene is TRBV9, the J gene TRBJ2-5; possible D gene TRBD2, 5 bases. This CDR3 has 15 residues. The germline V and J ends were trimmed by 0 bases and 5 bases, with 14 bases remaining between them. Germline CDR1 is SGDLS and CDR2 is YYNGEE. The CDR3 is CASSVALGVGETQYF. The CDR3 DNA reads TGTGCCAGCAGCGTAGCTCTCGGGGTCGGGGAGACCCAGTACTTC.

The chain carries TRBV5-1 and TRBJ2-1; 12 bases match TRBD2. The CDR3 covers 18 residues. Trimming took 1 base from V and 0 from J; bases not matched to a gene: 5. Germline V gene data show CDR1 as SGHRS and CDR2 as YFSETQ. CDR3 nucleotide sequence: TGCGCCAGCAGCTTGAGGGGACTAGCGGGCCCCTCCTACAATGAGCAGTTCTTC. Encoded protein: CASSLRGLAGPSYNEQFF.

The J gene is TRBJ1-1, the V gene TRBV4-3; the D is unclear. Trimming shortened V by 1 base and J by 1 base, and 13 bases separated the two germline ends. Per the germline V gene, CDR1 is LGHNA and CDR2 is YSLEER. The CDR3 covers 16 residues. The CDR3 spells CASSQALGIGNTEAFF. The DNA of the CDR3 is TGCGCCAGCAGCCAAGCTCTCGGGATCGGGAACACTGAAGCTTTCTTT.

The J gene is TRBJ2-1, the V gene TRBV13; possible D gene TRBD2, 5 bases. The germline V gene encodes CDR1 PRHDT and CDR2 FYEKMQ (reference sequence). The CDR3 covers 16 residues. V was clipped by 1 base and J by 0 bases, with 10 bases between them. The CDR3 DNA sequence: TGTGCCAGCAGCTTAGAGAGGGTCAGCTCCTACAATGAGCAGTTCTTC. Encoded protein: CASSLERVSSYNEQFF.

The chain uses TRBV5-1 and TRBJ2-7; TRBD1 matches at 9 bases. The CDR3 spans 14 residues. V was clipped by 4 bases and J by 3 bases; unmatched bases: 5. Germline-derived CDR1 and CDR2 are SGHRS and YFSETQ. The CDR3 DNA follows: TGCGCCAGCAGCCTGGAGGGACAGGGCTACGAGCAGTACTTC. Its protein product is CASSLEGQGYEQYF.

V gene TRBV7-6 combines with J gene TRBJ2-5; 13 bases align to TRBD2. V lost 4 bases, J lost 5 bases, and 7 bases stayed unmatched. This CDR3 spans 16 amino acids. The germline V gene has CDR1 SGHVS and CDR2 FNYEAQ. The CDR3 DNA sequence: TGTGCCAGCAGCTCAACTAGCGGGAGGGCCGGGGAGACCCAGTACTTC. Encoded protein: CASSSTSGRAGETQYF.

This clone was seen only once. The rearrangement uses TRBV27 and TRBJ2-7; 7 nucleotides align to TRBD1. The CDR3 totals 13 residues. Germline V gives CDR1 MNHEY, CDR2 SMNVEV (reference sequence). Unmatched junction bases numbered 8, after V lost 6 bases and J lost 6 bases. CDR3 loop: CASSPDRAAEQYF. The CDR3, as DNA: TGTGCCAGCAGCCCCGACAGGGCGGCCGAGCAGTACTTC.

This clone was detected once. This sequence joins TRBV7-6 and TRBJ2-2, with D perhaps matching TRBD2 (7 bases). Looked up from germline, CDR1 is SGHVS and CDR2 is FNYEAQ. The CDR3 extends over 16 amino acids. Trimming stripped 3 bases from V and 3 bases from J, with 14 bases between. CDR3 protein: CASSFAGAVYTGELFF. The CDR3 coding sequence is TGTGCCAGCAGCTTCGCGGGGGCGGTCTACACCGGGGAGCTGTTTTTT.

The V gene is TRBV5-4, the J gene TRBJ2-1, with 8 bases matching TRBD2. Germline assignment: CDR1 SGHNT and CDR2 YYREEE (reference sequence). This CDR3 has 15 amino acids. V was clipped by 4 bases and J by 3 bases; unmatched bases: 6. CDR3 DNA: TGTGCCAGCAGCACTCCCGGGGGGGACTACAATGAGCAGTTCTTC. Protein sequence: CASSTPGGDYNEQFF.

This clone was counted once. CDR3 region: CASSPTGTPITGELFF. CDR3 nucleotide sequence: TGTGCCAGCAGCCCTACCGGGACACCAATCACCGGGGAGCTGTTTTTT. The chain uses TRBV5-4 and TRBJ2-2; D is possibly TRBD1 (6 bases). The length of the CDR3 is 16 residues. V was shortened by 4 bases and J by 4 bases, with 17 bases between the two germline ends. Germline CDR1 reads SGHNT; CDR2 reads YYREEE (reference sequence).

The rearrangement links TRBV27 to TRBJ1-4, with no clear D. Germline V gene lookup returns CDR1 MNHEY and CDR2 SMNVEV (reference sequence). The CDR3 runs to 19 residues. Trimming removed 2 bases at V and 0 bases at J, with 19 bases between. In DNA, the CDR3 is TGTGCCAGCAGTTTAAGTGTTGTAGGTGGGCTTGCAACTAATGAAAAACTGTTTTTT. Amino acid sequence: CASSLSVVGGLATNEKLFF. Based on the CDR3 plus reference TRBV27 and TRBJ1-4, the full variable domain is EAQVTQNPRYLITVTGKKLTVTCSQNMNHEYMSWYRQDPGLGLRQIYYSMNVEVTDKGDVPEGYKVSRKEKRNFPLILESPSPNQTSLYFCASSLSVVGGLATNEKLFFGSGTQLSVL.

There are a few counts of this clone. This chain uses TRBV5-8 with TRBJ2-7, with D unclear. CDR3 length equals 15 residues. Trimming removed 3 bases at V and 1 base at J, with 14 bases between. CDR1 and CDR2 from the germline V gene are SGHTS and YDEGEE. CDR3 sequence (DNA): TGTGCCAGCAGCTCCCAACTCCCTAGATCCTACGAGCAGTACTTC. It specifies CASSSQLPRSYEQYF.

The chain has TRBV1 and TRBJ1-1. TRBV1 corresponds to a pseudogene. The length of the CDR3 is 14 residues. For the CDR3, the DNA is TGCACCAGCAGCCAATTGAGATGTAACACTGAAGCTTTCTTT. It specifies CTSSQLRCNTEAFF.

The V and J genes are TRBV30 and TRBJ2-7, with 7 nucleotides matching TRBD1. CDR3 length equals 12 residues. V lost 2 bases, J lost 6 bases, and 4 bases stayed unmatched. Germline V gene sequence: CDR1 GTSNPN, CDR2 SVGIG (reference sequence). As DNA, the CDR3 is TGTGCCTGGAGTACAGGGGTGGGCGAGCAGTACTTC. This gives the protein CAWSTGVGEQYF.

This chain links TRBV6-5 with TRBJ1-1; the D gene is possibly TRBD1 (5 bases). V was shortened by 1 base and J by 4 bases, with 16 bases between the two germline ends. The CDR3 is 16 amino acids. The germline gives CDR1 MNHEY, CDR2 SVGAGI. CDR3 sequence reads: CASSYLGAGSGTEAFF. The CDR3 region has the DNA TGTGCCAGCAGTTACTTAGGGGCAGGCTCTGGCACTGAAGCTTTCTTT.

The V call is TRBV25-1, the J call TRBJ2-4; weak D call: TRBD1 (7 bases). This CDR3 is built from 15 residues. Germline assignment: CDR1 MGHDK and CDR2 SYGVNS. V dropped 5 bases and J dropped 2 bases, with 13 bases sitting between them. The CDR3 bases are TGTGCCAGCAGTTCAGGGGGGATGACCAAAAACATTCAGTACTTC. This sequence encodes CASSSGGMTKNIQYF.

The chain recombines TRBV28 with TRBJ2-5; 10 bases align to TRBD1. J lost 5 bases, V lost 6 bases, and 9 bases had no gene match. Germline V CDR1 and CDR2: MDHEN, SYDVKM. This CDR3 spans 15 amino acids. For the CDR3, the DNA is TGTGCCAGCAGCCAAACGACAGGGGGCGCGGAGACCCAGTACTTC. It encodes CASSQTTGGAETQYF.

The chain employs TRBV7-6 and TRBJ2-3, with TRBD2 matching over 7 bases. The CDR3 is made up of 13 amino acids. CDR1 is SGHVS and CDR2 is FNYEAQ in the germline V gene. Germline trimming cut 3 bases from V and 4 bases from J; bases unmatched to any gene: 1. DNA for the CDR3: TGTGCCAGCAGCTTGGGAGGGGCAGATACGCAGTATTTT. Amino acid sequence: CASSLGGADTQYF.

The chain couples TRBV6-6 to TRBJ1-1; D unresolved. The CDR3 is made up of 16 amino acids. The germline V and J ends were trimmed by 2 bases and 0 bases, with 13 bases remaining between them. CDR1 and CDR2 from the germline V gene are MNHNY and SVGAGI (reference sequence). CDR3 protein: CASSYTLGLVNTEAFF. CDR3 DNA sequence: TGTGCCAGCAGTTACACTTTAGGACTGGTGAACACTGAAGCTTTCTTT.

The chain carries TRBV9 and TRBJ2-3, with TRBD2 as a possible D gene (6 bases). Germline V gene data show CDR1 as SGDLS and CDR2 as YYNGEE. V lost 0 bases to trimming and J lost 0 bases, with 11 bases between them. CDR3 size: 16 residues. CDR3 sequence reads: CASSVDSGGSTDTQYF. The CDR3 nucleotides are TGTGCCAGCAGCGTAGACTCCGGGGGTAGCACAGATACGCAGTATTTT.